The 8 T cell receptor beta chains in this list originate from one sample, sequenced in a study of OX40 agonist ivuxolimab in advanced cancers. Assay: immunoSEQ multiplex PCR; the TCRdb copy retains only in-frame clones and omits some. The table includes about 22,000 clones, about 83% detected once. Here the sequenced sample was CD4+ or CD8+ T cells sorted from blood, taken in a trial of the OX40 agonist ivuxolimab. These receptors all come from an adult with an advanced solid tumor such as melanoma, head and neck, liver or kidney cancer.

The chain uses TRBV27 and TRBJ2-1; 7 bases are shared with TRBD1. The V segment lost 2 bases and the J segment 6 bases; nucleotides outside the gene matches: 10. Looked up from germline, CDR1 is MNHEY and CDR2 is SMNVEV (reference sequence). The CDR3 has 16 amino acids. The CDR3 DNA reads as TGTGCCAGCAGTTTAGGGGGCCCGACAGGGTTCAATGAGCAGTTCTTC. Translation: CASSLGGPTGFNEQFF.

The chain has TRBV2 and TRBJ1-4, with D possibly being TRBD1 (5 bases). Germline V lookup: CDR1 SNHLY, CDR2 FYNNEI. The CDR3 length is 14 residues. The V end lost 8 bases, the J end lost 8 bases, and 18 bases lay between the germline ends. The CDR3 sequence: CASLVRDRDEKLFF. DNA of the CDR3: TGTGCCAGCCTGGTCCGGGACCGGGACGAAAAACTGTTTTTT.

V is TRBV10-1 and J is TRBJ1-3, with D hard to call. This CDR3 comprises 15 residues. CDR1 is WNHNN and CDR2 is SYGVQD in the germline V gene (reference sequence). The V end lost 3 bases, the J end lost 0 bases, and 9 bases lay between the germline ends. CDR3 in amino acids: CASSEGLNSGNTIYF. CDR3 DNA sequence: TGCGCCAGCAGTGAAGGGCTAAACTCTGGAAACACCATATATTTT.

V usage is TRBV5-1 and J usage is TRBJ2-7; D remains unclear. The V gene's germline CDR1 is SGHRS and CDR2 YFSETQ. The CDR3 covers 12 residues. V gave up 2 bases and J gave up 6 bases, with 9 bases separating them. The CDR3 protein is CASSLKPSEQYF. As DNA, the CDR3 is TGCGCCAGCAGCTTAAAACCGTCCGAGCAGTACTTC. Drawing the rest from reference TRBV5-1 and TRBJ2-7, the complete variable domain is KAGVTQTPRYLIKTRGQQVTLSCSPISGHRSVSWYQQTPGQGLQFLFEYFSETQRNKGNFPGRFSGRQFSNSRSEMNVSTLELGDSALYLCASSLKPSEQYFGPGTRLTVT.

The sample holds a few counts of this clone. CDR3 DNA sequence: TGTGCCAGTAGTATAGGACTCAATGTCTACAATGAGCAGTTCTTC. Translating it yields CASSIGLNVYNEQFF. This chain connects TRBV19 to TRBJ2-1, with D uncertain. The CDR3 consists of 15 residues. Trimming cost V 1 base and J 3 bases, with 10 bases left between them. CDR1 LNHDA and CDR2 SQIVND come from the germline V gene (reference sequence).

The chain has TRBV4-1 and TRBJ2-5; TRBD2 matches 10 bases. Trimming removed 4 bases from V and 5 bases from J; junction bases left unmatched: 10. Germline V gene sequence: CDR1 MGHRA, CDR2 YSYEKL. The CDR3 runs to 16 residues. The CDR3 spells CASSPPSGRTAETQYF. CDR3 DNA sequence: TGCGCCAGCAGCCCCCCTAGCGGGAGAACTGCGGAGACCCAGTACTTC.

The chain combines TRBV9 with TRBJ2-1; TRBD2 aligns across 8 bases. CDR1 is SGDLS, CDR2 YYNGEE, per germline. This CDR3 has 16 amino acids. The V segment lost 3 bases and the J segment 7 bases; nucleotides outside the gene matches: 12. CDR3 protein: CASSAPGGAISNEQFF. In DNA form, the CDR3 reads TGTGCCAGCAGCGCCCCGGGGGGGGCGATTAGTAATGAGCAGTTCTTC. Full variable domain (missing parts from reference TRBV9 and TRBJ2-1): DSGVTQTPKHLITATGQRVTLRCSPRSGDLSVYWYQQSLDQGLQFLIQYYNGEERAKGNILERFSAQQFPDLHSELNLSSLELGDSALYFCASSAPGGAISNEQFFGPGTRLTVL.

The chain is built from TRBV7-9 and TRBJ2-4; the D is unclear. The ends were cut back, 1 base at V and 4 bases at J, with 11 bases in the middle. The CDR3 length is 15 residues. Germline CDR1 SEHNR, CDR2 FQNEAQ (reference sequence). The CDR3 loop is CASSLVEWGKNIQYF. DNA for the CDR3: TGTGCCAGCAGCTTAGTAGAGTGGGGTAAAAACATTCAGTACTTC.